Sequencing of this T cell receptor beta chain was carried out in a study of T cells in Graves' hyperthyroidism and ophthalmopathy. CDR1 and CDR2 from the germline V gene are LGHNA and YNFKEQ. With 0 bases removed from V and 4 bases from J, the gap between germline ends came to 10 bases. The CDR3 length is 14 residues. The count of this clonotype is one. A much larger clone is a single base away; this may be a read error. Authors of the study amplified TCR beta CDR3 regions from RNA transcripts. HTBI primers were the set used in a first-round RT-PCR of the TCR CDR3. MiXCR was run by TCRdb on the multiplex PCR reads, yielding one entry per CDR3 protein. The top ten clones hold roughly a sixth of a sample with about 350,000 distinct CDR3 sequences, 15% to 20% of them seen once.

The sample was blood. This receptor was identified in a woman in her forties with Graves' ophthalmopathy. V usage is TRBV4-2 and J usage is TRBJ2-7; D not certain. This CDR3 is CASSQEISSYEQYF. The CDR3 region has the DNA TGTGCCAGCAGCCAAGAGATTTCATCGTACGAGCAGTACTTC.